Below are 15 T cell receptor beta chains sequenced from a single sample in a study of breast tumors, draining lymph nodes, adjacent tissues. Each CDR3 protein gets one entry after TCRdb re-called the multiplex PCR reads with MiXCR. Here the sample spans some 200,000 distinct CDR3 sequences, over 25% being singletons. Axillary draining lymph nodes of breast cancer patients supplied the node samples. Specimen: axillary lymph node tissue. Receptors were obtained from a female donor with breast cancer. Some clones in this sample may be carry-over from other donors' samples.

The sample holds a few counts of this clonotype. The chain combines TRBV6-2 or TRBV6-3 with TRBJ2-1, with 14 bases lining up with TRBD2. The J segment lost 1 base and the V segment lost 6 bases, leaving 2 bases of the junction unmatched. The V gene's germline CDR1 is MNHEY and CDR2 SVGEGT. CDR3 length equals 16 residues. The CDR3 sequence is CASRGLAGESYNEQFF. In nucleotides, the CDR3 is TGTGCCAGCAGGGGACTAGCGGGAGAGTCCTACAATGAGCAGTTCTTC.

The J gene is TRBJ2-1, the V gene TRBV6-4; D is unclear. The length of the CDR3 is 14 residues. The germline V and J ends were trimmed by 6 bases and 3 bases, with 12 bases remaining between them. From germline, CDR1 is MRHNA and CDR2 SNTAGT. CDR3 nucleotides: TGTGCCAGCAGCGCCTTTCTGGGCTACAATGAGCAGTTCTTC. The encoded protein is CASSAFLGYNEQFF.

This chain uses TRBV20-1 with TRBJ1-1; 9 bases fit TRBD1. Trimming cost V 0 bases and J 6 bases; bases outside gene matches: 2. CDR1 is DFQATT and CDR2 is SNEGSKA in the germline V gene (reference sequence). The CDR3 contains 13 residues. Here the CDR3 reads CSAREGTGSEAFF. DNA for the CDR3: TGCAGTGCTAGAGAAGGGACAGGGTCTGAAGCTTTCTTT.

This clonotype was found many times. The rearrangement links TRBV20-1 to TRBJ2-7, with 11 nucleotides matching TRBD2. The CDR3 sequence is 16 residues long. V dropped 1 base and J dropped 7; count of bases not matched to a gene: 12. CDR1 is DFQATT, CDR2 SNEGSKA, per germline (reference sequence). Written as DNA, the CDR3 is TGCAGTGCTAGAGCGGAAACTAGCGGGAGCGGTGGGGAGCAGTACTTC. Translated: CSARAETSGSGGEQYF.

Comments on this clonotype: The limits of the CDR3 on the DNA are not certain, so only TCRdb's listed CDR3 is given. V is TRBV7-9 and J is TRBJ2-7. Ends included, the CDR3 has 18 residues. Germline CDR1 is SEHNR and CDR2 is FQNEAQ (reference sequence). CDR3 residues: CASSFYICSASSAYEQYF.

This clonotype was seen repeatedly, ten times or more. The rearrangement uses TRBV20-1 and TRBJ2-5; tentative D call: TRBD2 (6 bases). The CDR3 runs to 12 residues. V gave up 6 bases and J gave up 1 base, with 9 bases separating them. The germline V gene encodes CDR1 DFQATT and CDR2 SNEGSKA (reference sequence). CDR3 DNA: TGCAGTGCCCGGGAGAGCCAAGAGACCCAGTACTTC. Protein sequence: CSARESQETQYF.

The sample holds many counts of this clonotype. The genes are TRBV20-1 and TRBJ2-3, with a tentative D call TRBD2 (6 bases). Trimming took 6 bases from V and 2 from J, leaving 18 bases between them. Germline assignment: CDR1 DFQATT and CDR2 SNEGSKA (reference sequence). The CDR3 covers 15 residues. The CDR3 bases are TGCAGTGCGCCCGTCGGCGCGGGGAACACAGATACGCAGTATTTT. Translating it yields CSAPVGAGNTDTQYF.

V is TRBV19 and J is TRBJ2-5; TRBD2 agrees at 10 bases. Trimming took 6 bases from V and 0 from J; bases not matched to a gene: 10. Germline V gene data show CDR1 as LNHDA and CDR2 as SQIVND (reference sequence). The CDR3 is 17 residues long. Written as DNA, the CDR3 is TGTGCCAGTAGAGTAGCGGGGGGAGGTTTGTACCAAGAGACCCAGTACTTC. Its protein is CASRVAGGGLYQETQYF.

This clonotype was observed many times. This chain uses TRBV9 with TRBJ2-5; 11 nucleotides align to TRBD2. Unmatched junction bases numbered 4, after V lost 3 bases and J lost 3 bases. Germline lookup yields CDR1 SGDLS and CDR2 YYNGEE. The CDR3 extends over 15 amino acids. CDR3 in amino acids: CASSGGTSGKETQYF. The CDR3 region has the DNA TGTGCCAGCAGCGGAGGGACTAGCGGAAAAGAGACCCAGTACTTC.

With respect to this clonotype: This may come from a read error, since a much larger clone is one base off. The V and J genes are TRBV11-2 and TRBJ2-7; 10 nucleotides line up with TRBD2. CDR1 is SGHAT, CDR2 FQNNGV, per germline. The CDR3 is 15 residues long. With V trimmed by 5 bases and J by 5 bases, 9 bases remained unmatched. The CDR3 DNA reads as TGTGCCAGCAGCGCCGGGACTAGCGCATGGGACGAGCAGTACTTC. This codes for CASSAGTSAWDEQYF.

Of note for this clonotype: At one of its ends the junction is not consistent with the germline gene, which may arise from a read error. The rearrangement joins TRBV12-3 or TRBV12-4 to TRBJ1-5; D is uncertain. The CDR3 sequence is 13 residues long. Here the CDR3 reads CASSFASDQPRHF. CDR3 sequence (DNA): TGTGCCAGCAGTTTTGCCTCGGATCAGCCCCGGCATTTT.

This clonotype occurred many times. The gene calls are TRBV11-2 and TRBJ2-7; D might be TRBD1 or TRBD2, each matching 5 bases. Germline V CDR1 and CDR2: SGHAT, FQNNGV. With 2 bases removed from V and 5 bases from J, the gap between germline ends came to 13 bases. CDR3 length: 14 residues. In DNA, the CDR3 is TGTGCCAGCAGCTTAATAAGAGGGGACCACGAGCAGTACTTC. Translating gives CASSLIRGDHEQYF.

This clonotype was counted ten times or more. The V gene is TRBV20-1, the J gene TRBJ2-7, with D perhaps TRBD2 (6 bases). V was pared by 5 bases and J by 3 bases, with 17 bases between. The CDR3 is 14 amino acids. The V gene's germline CDR1 is DFQATT and CDR2 SNEGSKA (reference sequence). Here the CDR3 DNA reads TGCAGTGCTGAAAGTAGGTGGGGGGACTACGAGCAGTACTTC. This gives the protein CSAESRWGDYEQYF.

This clonotype was seen once. This could be a read error, since a much larger clone is one nucleotide away. The chain recombines TRBV3-2 with TRBJ2-7; the table's D call of TRBD1 was not tested on the DNA. TRBV3-2 is a pseudogene locus. CDR3 length: 14 amino acids. The CDR3 is CASSKKWTGYEQHF. The CDR3 DNA follows: TGTGCCAGCAGCAAAAAATGGACAGGGTACGAGCAGCACTTC.

Note on this clonotype: With a much larger clone just one base away, this may be a read error. The V and J genes are TRBV9 and TRBJ2-6; weak D call: TRBD2 (7 bases). The CDR3 is 16 amino acids. Germline loops: CDR1 SGDLS, CDR2 YYNGEE. CDR3 nucleotide sequence: TGTGCCAGCAGCCTAGGGGGGGGAGCTGGGGCCAACGCCCTGACTTTC. It codes for CASSLGGGAGANALTF.